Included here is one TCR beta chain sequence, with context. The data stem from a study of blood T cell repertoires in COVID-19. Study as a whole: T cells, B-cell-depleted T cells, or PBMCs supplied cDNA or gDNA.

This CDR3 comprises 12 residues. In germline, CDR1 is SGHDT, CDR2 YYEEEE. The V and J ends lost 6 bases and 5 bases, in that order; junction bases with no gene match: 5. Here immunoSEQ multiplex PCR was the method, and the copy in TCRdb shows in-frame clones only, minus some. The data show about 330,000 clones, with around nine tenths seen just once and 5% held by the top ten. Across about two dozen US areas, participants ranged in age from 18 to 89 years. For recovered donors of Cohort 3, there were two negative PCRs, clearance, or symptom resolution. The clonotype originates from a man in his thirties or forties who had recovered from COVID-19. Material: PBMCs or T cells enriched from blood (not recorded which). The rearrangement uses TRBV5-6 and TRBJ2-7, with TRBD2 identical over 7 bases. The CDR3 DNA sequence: TGTGCCAGCACTCTGGGGGGGGACGAGCAGTACTTC. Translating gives CASTLGGDEQYF.